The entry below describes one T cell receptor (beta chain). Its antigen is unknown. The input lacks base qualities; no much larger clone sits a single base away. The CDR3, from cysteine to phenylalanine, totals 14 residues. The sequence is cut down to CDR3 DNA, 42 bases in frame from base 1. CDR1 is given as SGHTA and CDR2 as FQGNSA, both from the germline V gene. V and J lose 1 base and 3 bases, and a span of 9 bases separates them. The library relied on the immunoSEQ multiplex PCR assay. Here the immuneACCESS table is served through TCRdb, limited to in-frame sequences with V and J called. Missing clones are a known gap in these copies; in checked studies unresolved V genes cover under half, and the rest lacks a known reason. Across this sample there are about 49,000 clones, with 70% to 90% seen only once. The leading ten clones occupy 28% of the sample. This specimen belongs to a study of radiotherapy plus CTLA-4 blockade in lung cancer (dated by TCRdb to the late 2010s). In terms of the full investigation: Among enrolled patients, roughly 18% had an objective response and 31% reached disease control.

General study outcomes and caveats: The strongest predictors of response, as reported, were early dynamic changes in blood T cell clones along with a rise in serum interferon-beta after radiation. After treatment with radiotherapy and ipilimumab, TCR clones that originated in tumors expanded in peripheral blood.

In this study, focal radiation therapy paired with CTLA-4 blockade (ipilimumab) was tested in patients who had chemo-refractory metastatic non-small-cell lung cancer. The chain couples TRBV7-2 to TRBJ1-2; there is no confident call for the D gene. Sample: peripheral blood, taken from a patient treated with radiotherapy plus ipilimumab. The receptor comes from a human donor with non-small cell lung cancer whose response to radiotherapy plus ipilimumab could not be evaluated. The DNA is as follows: TGTGCCAGCAGCTTAGGATACAGAGACTATGGCTACACCTTC. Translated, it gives CASSLGYRDYGYTF. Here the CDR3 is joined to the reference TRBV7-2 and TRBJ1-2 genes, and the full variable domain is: GAGVSQSPSNKVTEKGKDVELRCDPISGHTALYWYRQSLGQGLEFLIYFQGNSAPDKSGLPSDRFSAERTGGSVSTLTIQRTQQEDSAVYLCASSLGYRDYGYTFGSGTRLTVV.